The clone carrying this T cell receptor (beta chain) occurred many times. The sample comes from a study of T cells in Graves' hyperthyroidism and ophthalmopathy. Researchers took RNA transcripts and amplified the TCR beta CDR3 regions from them. During a first-round RT-PCR of the TCR CDR3, the HTBI primer set was used. TCRdb passed the multiplex PCR reads through MiXCR, listing each CDR3 protein once. The sample holds about 420,000 distinct CDR3 sequences, roughly 13% seen once. The CDR3 consists of 11 residues. V dropped 7 bases and J dropped 6 bases, with 12 bases sitting between them. Germline V gene lookup returns CDR1 SQVTM and CDR2 ANQGSEA.

The clonotype comes from a woman between 18 and 30 years old with Graves' hyperthyroidism. The rearrangement uses TRBV29-1 and TRBJ1-2; possible D gene TRBD1, 6 bases. The sequencing input was blood. This CDR3 reads CSASRGNGYTF. CDR3 sequence (DNA): TGCAGCGCCTCTAGGGGGAATGGCTACACCTTC.